The 26 T cell receptor beta chains reported below all come from one sample, sequenced in a study of blood T cell repertoires in COVID-19 (dated by TCRdb to the early 2020s). Library preparation was by the immunoSEQ multiplex PCR assay. TCRdb stores this immuneACCESS table with in-frame sequences only. Part of the clones is absent; in the studies checked, under half of the shortfall reflects unresolved V genes, and no reason is known for the rest. For this sample the table gives 200,000 to 250,000 clones, of which about 85% were detected only once. Jointly, the top ten make up about 5.1% of the sample. Sequenced sample: peripheral blood. The receptors derive from a woman between 55 and 75 years old who had recovered from COVID-19.

This clone was found a few times. The V call is TRBV7-2, the J call TRBJ1-2; possible D gene TRBD1, 5 bases. Between the trimmed V and J ends, which lost 3 bases and 2 bases, there was a span of 7 bases. Germline V gives CDR1 SGHTA, CDR2 FQGNSA. This CDR3 spans 13 amino acids. CDR3 protein: CASSLTANYGYTF. For the CDR3, the DNA is TGTGCCAGCAGCTTGACAGCGAACTATGGCTACACCTTC.

The gene calls are TRBV5-1 and TRBJ1-3; 7 positions match TRBD1. Germline-derived CDR1 and CDR2 are SGHRS and YFSETQ. The CDR3 spans 14 residues. Trimming took 5 bases from V and 2 from J; bases not matched to a gene: 4. Here the CDR3 reads CASREGAAGNTIYF. The CDR3 DNA sequence: TGCGCCAGCAGGGAGGGGGCTGCTGGAAACACCATATATTTT.

V is TRBV27 and J is TRBJ1-1, with unresolved D. CDR1 MNHEY and CDR2 SMNVEV come from the germline V gene (reference sequence). The V end lost 6 bases, the J end lost 3 bases, and 11 bases lay between the germline ends. The CDR3 totals 13 residues. CDR3 DNA sequence: TGTGCCAGCAGCACTACTAGGGACACTGAAGCTTTCTTT. Its translation: CASSTTRDTEAFF.

The V gene is TRBV7-9, the J gene TRBJ1-4; 7 bases fit TRBD1. Germline assignment: CDR1 SEHNR and CDR2 FQNEAQ (reference sequence). With V trimmed by 5 bases and J by 6 bases, 6 bases remained unmatched. The CDR3 is 14 residues long. The CDR3 coding sequence is TGTGCCAGCAGCGCTTACGGGACAGATGAAAAACTGTTTTTT. The encoded protein is CASSAYGTDEKLFF.

The V and J genes are TRBV5-1 and TRBJ2-5, with 7 positions matching TRBD1. This CDR3 region has 14 residues. Germline-derived CDR1 and CDR2 are SGHRS and YFSETQ. Trimming cost V 4 bases and J 5 bases; bases outside gene matches: 8. This CDR3 reads CASSPNRGRETQYF. The CDR3 coding sequence is TGCGCCAGCAGCCCCAACAGGGGTCGGGAGACCCAGTACTTC.

The sample holds one count of this clone. The V and J genes are TRBV6-2 or TRBV6-3 and TRBJ2-3; 11 bases fit TRBD2. The V and J ends lost 5 bases and 1 base, in that order; junction bases with no gene match: 8. The CDR3 has 17 residues. In germline, CDR1 is MNHEY, CDR2 SVGEGT. CDR3 DNA: TGTGCCAGCAGTACCATTAGCGGGGGGGCCGGCACAGATACGCAGTATTTT. Translation gives CASSTISGGAGTDTQYF.

This clone was picked up one time. V usage is TRBV5-1 and J usage is TRBJ2-4, with 8 bases aligning to TRBD2. The CDR3 is 14 amino acids. Germline CDR1 and CDR2: SGHRS and YFSETQ. The V gene end was trimmed by 4 bases and the J gene end by 6 bases; junction bases not matched to a gene: 6. The CDR3 region is CASSPGGDGNIQYF. The CDR3, as DNA: TGCGCCAGCAGCCCCGGGGGGGATGGAAACATTCAGTACTTC. Supplemented by reference TRBV5-1 and TRBJ2-4, the full variable domain reads KAGVTQTPRYLIKTRGQQVTLSCSPISGHRSVSWYQQTPGQGLQFLFEYFSETQRNKGNFPGRFSGRQFSNSRSEMNVSTLELGDSALYLCASSPGGDGNIQYFGAGTRLSVL.

J is TRBJ2-1 and V is TRBV4-1; TRBD2 aligns across 8 bases. This CDR3 spans 17 amino acids. Germline V gives CDR1 MGHRA, CDR2 YSYEKL. Trimming at V came to 2 bases and at J to 0 bases, leaving 6 bases not matched to a gene. As DNA, the CDR3 is TGCGCCAGCAGCCAAATAGCGGGGCGAACCTCCTACAATGAGCAGTTCTTC. This gives the protein CASSQIAGRTSYNEQFF.

CDR3 in amino acids: CASSLGTGAGYTF. CDR3 coding DNA: TGTGCCAGCAGCTTAGGGACAGGGGCTGGCTACACCTTC. The rearrangement links TRBV7-9 to TRBJ1-2; 9 nucleotides match TRBD1. V gave up 1 base and J gave up 7 bases; unmatched junction bases: 1. Germline V gene data show CDR1 as SEHNR and CDR2 as FQNEAQ (reference sequence). The CDR3 totals 13 residues.

The chain joins TRBV5-5 to TRBJ2-5, with a tentative D call TRBD2 (5 bases). Germline CDR1 and CDR2: SGHKS and YYEKEE (reference sequence). CDR3 size: 14 residues. Trimming shortened V by 2 bases and J by 1 base, and 9 bases separated the two germline ends. The CDR3 nucleotides read TGTGCCAGCAGCTTCTCTAGCTCCCAAGAGACCCAGTACTTC. Protein: CASSFSSSQETQYF.

The count of this clone is one. The chain recombines TRBV30 with TRBJ1-1; 8 nucleotides align to TRBD1. CDR1 GTSNPN and CDR2 SVGIG come from the germline V gene (reference sequence). Trimming cost V 1 base and J 6 bases; bases outside gene matches: 7. The CDR3 extends over 14 amino acids. CDR3 sequence reads: CAWSDPGRGPEAFF. The CDR3 DNA reads as TGTGCCTGGAGTGACCCCGGCAGGGGGCCTGAAGCTTTCTTT.

This clone has only one observation. CDR3 sequence reads: CASTRREDGVNTEAFF. CDR3 DNA sequence: TGTGCCAGCACCCGTCGGGAGGACGGTGTGAACACTGAAGCTTTCTTT. The chain is built from TRBV7-9 and TRBJ1-1; D is unclear. The germline gives CDR1 SEHNR, CDR2 FQNEAQ (reference sequence). V was clipped by 7 bases and J by 0 bases, with 18 bases between them. This CDR3 is built from 16 residues.

This clone was seen once. The chain has TRBV5-4 and TRBJ2-1, with TRBD1 identical over 10 bases. The germline CDR1 and CDR2 sequences are SGHNT and YYREEE (reference sequence). V shed 4 bases, J shed 5 bases, and the junction held 21 bases outside the gene matches. The CDR3 sequence is 20 residues long. Here the CDR3 reads CASSLSSGTGVPQIHNEQFF. The CDR3 DNA reads as TGTGCCAGCAGCCTATCGTCCGGGACAGGGGTCCCTCAAATCCACAATGAGCAGTTCTTC.

J is TRBJ1-3 and V is TRBV5-1, with D possibly TRBD1 on 5 matching bases. The CDR3 has 15 residues. V was pared by 4 bases and J by 1 base, with 12 bases between. Germline CDR1 reads SGHRS; CDR2 reads YFSETQ. This CDR3 is CASSAQGISGNTIYF. CDR3 bases: TGCGCCAGCAGCGCCCAGGGTATTTCTGGAAACACCATATATTTT.

This sequence joins TRBV30 and TRBJ2-7; D possibly corresponds to TRBD2 (6 bases). Trimming shortened V by 0 bases and J by 3 bases, and 9 bases separated the two germline ends. CDR1 and CDR2 from the germline V gene are GTSNPN and SVGIG (reference sequence). The CDR3 totals 13 residues. The chain's CDR3 is CAWSVRRGYEQYF. CDR3 sequence (DNA): TGTGCCTGGAGTGTACGGCGGGGCTACGAGCAGTACTTC.

The chain has TRBV7-9 and TRBJ2-7; D is possibly TRBD1 (6 bases). The V end was cut by 5 bases, the J end by 1 base, with 15 bases between. CDR3 size: 15 residues. The germline V gene encodes CDR1 SEHNR and CDR2 FQNEAQ (reference sequence). In DNA, the CDR3 is TGTGCCAGCAGCCTAGTAAGGGACACTTCCTACGAGCAGTACTTC. This gives the protein CASSLVRDTSYEQYF.

CDR3 sequence: CASSPVRRNTGELFF. DNA of the CDR3: TGTGCCAGCAGCCCGGTGAGGCGGAACACCGGGGAGCTGTTTTTT. The genes are TRBV11-2 and TRBJ2-2; D gene ambiguous. CDR1 is SGHAT and CDR2 is FQNNGV in the germline V gene. V lost 5 bases to trimming and J lost 1 base, with 11 bases between them. CDR3 length: 15 residues. The variable domain in full, with the rest retrieved from reference TRBV11-2 and TRBJ2-2, is EAGVAQSPRYKIIEKRQSVAFWCNPISGHATLYWYQQILGQGPKLLIQFQNNGVVDDSQLPKDRFSAERLKGVDSTLKIQPAKLEDSAVYLCASSPVRRNTGELFFGEGSRLTVL.

The chain couples TRBV5-4 to TRBJ1-2; TRBD1 agrees at 9 bases. The J segment lost 6 bases and the V segment lost 3 bases, leaving 3 bases of the junction unmatched. CDR3 size: 13 residues. Germline-derived CDR1 and CDR2 are SGHNT and YYREEE (reference sequence). The CDR3 loop is CASSSTGGHGYTF. Here the CDR3 DNA reads TGTGCCAGCAGCTCGACAGGGGGTCATGGCTACACCTTC.

This clone has only one observation. The rearrangement links TRBV5-1 to TRBJ2-3, with 9 bases identical to TRBD2. Per the germline V gene, CDR1 is SGHRS and CDR2 is YFSETQ. V gave up 2 bases and J gave up 2 bases; unmatched junction bases: 6. The CDR3 contains 16 residues. CDR3 region: CASSFGSGGSTDTQYF. CDR3 coding DNA: TGCGCCAGCAGCTTCGGTAGCGGGGGCTCCACAGATACGCAGTATTTT.

The gene calls are TRBV25-1 and TRBJ1-2, with 8 nucleotides matching TRBD1. CDR3 length: 16 residues. V shed 1 base, J shed 2 bases, and the junction held 6 bases outside the gene matches. Germline V gives CDR1 MGHDK, CDR2 SYGVNS. The CDR3 here is CASSELGTGPNYGYTF. In DNA, the CDR3 is TGTGCCAGCAGTGAATTAGGGACAGGACCCAACTATGGCTACACCTTC.

As concerns this clone: Other nucleotide sequences in the sample specify the same CDR3. V and J are TRBV5-1 and TRBJ1-5; D ambiguous. CDR3 length equals 14 residues. Trimming removed 0 bases at V and 3 bases at J, with 7 bases between. Per germline, CDR1 SGHRS and CDR2 YFSETQ. As DNA, the CDR3 is TGCGCCAGCAGCTTGGGAGGGCCCAATCAGCCCCAGCATTTT. It yields the protein CASSLGGPNQPQHF. The full variable domain, rest sourced from reference TRBV5-1 and TRBJ1-5, is KAGVTQTPRYLIKTRGQQVTLSCSPISGHRSVSWYQQTPGQGLQFLFEYFSETQRNKGNFPGRFSGRQFSNSRSEMNVSTLELGDSALYLCASSLGGPNQPQHFGDGTRLSIL.

The chain carries TRBV18 and TRBJ1-1, with D possibly being TRBD1 (5 bases). Per germline, CDR1 KGHSH and CDR2 LQKENI. This CDR3 has 13 amino acids. Trimming cost V 7 bases and J 5 bases, with 14 bases left between them. CDR3 bases: TGTGCCAGCTTGGCGCTTGGGGGGACTGAAGCTTTCTTT. It translates to CASLALGGTEAFF.

This chain joins TRBV27 and TRBJ1-1; unclear D gene. Germline V gives CDR1 MNHEY, CDR2 SMNVEV (reference sequence). Trimming took off 8 bases at V and 4 bases at J, with 11 bases between the two ends. CDR3 size: 12 residues. Written as DNA, the CDR3 is TGTGCCAGCGGAAAGAGGAGCACTGAAGCTTTCTTT. This codes for CASGKRSTEAFF.

This clone was counted a few times. The chain links TRBV25-1 to TRBJ2-1; 8 positions match TRBD2. The CDR3 is made up of 15 amino acids. Germline V gene data show CDR1 as MGHDK and CDR2 as SYGVNS. J gave up 11 bases and V 0 bases, and 9 bases lay outside the gene matches. CDR3: CASSEYKTGGPKQFF. The CDR3 DNA reads TGTGCCAGCAGTGAATATAAGACGGGGGGGCCTAAGCAGTTCTTC.

The rearrangement joins TRBV15 to TRBJ1-1; 7 positions match TRBD1. The CDR3 consists of 16 residues. V dropped 3 bases and J dropped 1; count of bases not matched to a gene: 8. The germline V gene has CDR1 LNHNV and CDR2 YYDKDF (reference sequence). The CDR3: CATSSNPGTANTEAFF. The CDR3 DNA follows: TGTGCCACCAGCAGCAACCCCGGGACAGCGAACACTGAAGCTTTCTTT.

The CDR3 is CASSLSGGTQYF. CDR3 DNA: TGTGCCAGCAGCCTTAGCGGGGGTACGCAGTATTTT. The chain uses TRBV7-8 and TRBJ2-3, with 9 bases lining up with TRBD2. This CDR3 has 12 residues. In germline, CDR1 is SGHVS, CDR2 FQNEAQ. The V segment lost 5 bases and the J segment 8 bases; nucleotides outside the gene matches: 2.